The 27 T cell receptor beta chains reported below all come from one sample, sequenced in a study of radiotherapy plus CTLA-4 blockade in lung cancer. Profiled with immunoSEQ multiplex PCR; TCRdb holds only in-frame clones, not every one. The sample includes some 110,000 clones, just under 80% seen only once; the top ten take approximately 5.2%. The sequencing here drew on peripheral blood, taken from a patient treated with radiotherapy plus ipilimumab. The origin of the receptors is a human donor with non-small cell lung cancer who had a partial response to radiotherapy plus ipilimumab.

This sequence joins TRBV19 and TRBJ2-1; 7 positions match TRBD1. The CDR3 runs to 13 residues. The germline gives CDR1 LNHDA, CDR2 SQIVND (reference sequence). V was pared by 7 bases and J by 10 bases, with 10 bases of the junction left unmatched. The CDR3 reads CASIKGAGLEQFF. CDR3 sequence (DNA): TGTGCCAGTATTAAGGGGGCGGGCCTGGAGCAGTTCTTC. The variable domain in full, with the rest retrieved from reference TRBV19 and TRBJ2-1, is DGGITQSPKYLFRKEGQNVTLSCEQNLNHDAMYWYRQDPGQGLRLIYYSQIVNDFQKGDIAEGYSVSREKKESFPLTVTSAQKNPTAFYLCASIKGAGLEQFFGPGTRLTVL.

The chain employs TRBV13 and TRBJ2-1; 14 positions match TRBD2. This CDR3 has 15 residues. The germline gives CDR1 PRHDT, CDR2 FYEKMQ (reference sequence). V trimming: 5 bases; J trimming: 7 bases; junction bases outside the gene matches: 4. The CDR3 DNA sequence: TGTGCCAGCAGCCTCGGGACTAGCGGGGGTAATGAGCAGTTCTTC. Amino acids: CASSLGTSGGNEQFF.

The gene calls are TRBV7-9 and TRBJ2-7; unclear D gene. The CDR3 runs to 14 residues. The V and J ends lost 1 base and 0 bases respectively, with 7 bases between them. CDR1 and CDR2 (germline): SEHNR, FQNEAQ (reference sequence). Here the CDR3 DNA reads TGTGCCAGCAGCTTAGGCAGCGCCTCCTACGAGCAGTACGTC. The encoded protein is CASSLGSASYEQYV.

This clone appeared a few times. J is TRBJ1-3 and V is TRBV19; D ambiguous. The V end was cut by 11 bases, the J end by 2 bases, with 19 bases between. The CDR3 spans 15 residues. CDR1 is LNHDA and CDR2 is SQIVND in the germline V gene (reference sequence). The CDR3 DNA is TGTGCCTCGACCTCAGCGGCAGCTACTGGAAACACCATATATTTT. It translates to CASTSAAATGNTIYF.

The V gene is TRBV20-1, the J gene TRBJ2-1, with 7 bases aligning to TRBD2. The CDR3 length is 11 residues. The V and J ends lost 3 bases and 10 bases, in that order; junction bases with no gene match: 3. Germline values: CDR1 DFQATT, CDR2 SNEGSKA (reference sequence). CDR3 in amino acids: CSASGGDEQFF. CDR3 in DNA: TGCAGTGCTAGTGGGGGGGACGAGCAGTTCTTC.

The V gene is TRBV11-2, the J gene TRBJ1-3; possibly TRBD1 for D (6 bases). The CDR3 totals 15 residues. Trimming pared 3 bases from V and 3 bases from J, leaving 12 bases between. CDR1 and CDR2 (germline): SGHAT, FQNNGV. CDR3: CASSFDRIDGNTIYF. For the CDR3, the DNA is TGTGCCAGCAGCTTCGACAGGATAGATGGAAACACCATATATTTT.

This chain joins TRBV11-2 and TRBJ2-1; D may be TRBD2 (7 bases). Germline V gene data show CDR1 as SGHAT and CDR2 as FQNNGV. V dropped 6 bases and J dropped 4 bases, with 16 bases sitting between them. This CDR3 is 15 amino acids long. In nucleotides, the CDR3 is TGTGCCAGCAGGAGGGGGGGGGTTGCGTACAATGAGCAGTTCTTC. Its translation: CASRRGGVAYNEQFF.

The rearrangement links TRBV6-5 to TRBJ2-1, with D possibly being TRBD2 (6 bases). V gave up 6 bases and J gave up 7 bases, with 19 bases separating them. Germline V gene lookup returns CDR1 MNHEY and CDR2 SVGAGI. The CDR3 runs to 15 residues. The CDR3 protein is CASSVRGLTLNEQFF. For the CDR3, the DNA is TGTGCCAGCAGCGTTCGGGGACTCACATTAAATGAGCAGTTCTTC.

This sequence joins TRBV30 and TRBJ2-1; perhaps TRBD1 as D (5 bases). Germline CDR1 is GTSNPN and CDR2 is SVGIG (reference sequence). CDR3 length: 18 amino acids. Trimming left V 4 bases short and J 0 bases short, with 22 bases between. The CDR3 loop is CAWTPPAGALSSYNEQFF. DNA of the CDR3: TGTGCCTGGACTCCACCAGCTGGGGCCCTGAGCTCCTACAATGAGCAGTTCTTC.

The CDR3 here is CASSPTESLNQPQHF. The DNA for the CDR3 is TGTGCCAGCAGTCCCACAGAATCTCTAAATCAGCCCCAGCATTTT. The chain recombines TRBV27 with TRBJ1-5; D not resolved. This CDR3 contains 15 residues. V gave up 5 bases and J gave up 4 bases, with 15 bases separating them. Germline assignment: CDR1 MNHEY and CDR2 SMNVEV (reference sequence).

The rearrangement uses TRBV19 and TRBJ1-1; D may be TRBD1 (5 bases). Germline V gives CDR1 LNHDA, CDR2 SQIVND (reference sequence). V was clipped by 3 bases and J by 5 bases, with 13 bases between them. This CDR3 is 14 amino acids long. This CDR3 reads CASSIGGVRTEAFF. DNA for the CDR3: TGTGCCAGTAGTATTGGGGGGGTCCGGACTGAAGCTTTCTTT.

This clone was seen once. The chain uses TRBV6-5 and TRBJ1-2, with D perhaps TRBD1 (6 bases). The CDR3 covers 12 residues. The germline CDR1 and CDR2 sequences are MNHEY and SVGAGI. The V end was cut by 5 bases, the J end by 8 bases, with 12 bases between. CDR3 sequence: CASSVQGNGYTF. The DNA for the CDR3 is TGTGCCAGCAGTGTACAGGGTAACGGCTACACCTTC.

The rearrangement links TRBV5-1 to TRBJ1-1, with a possible D match to TRBD1 (6 bases). The germline CDR1 and CDR2 sequences are SGHRS and YFSETQ. This CDR3 spans 19 amino acids. V shed 7 bases and J shed 2 bases, with 30 bases lying between them. Written as DNA, the CDR3 is TGCGCCAGCTCGCCTTCGGAGCCAGGGGTATCGTACAAAAACACTGAAGCTTTCTTT. It is translated as CASSPSEPGVSYKNTEAFF. Variable domain in full (rest from reference TRBV5-1 and TRBJ1-1): KAGVTQTPRYLIKTRGQQVTLSCSPISGHRSVSWYQQTPGQGLQFLFEYFSETQRNKGNFPGRFSGRQFSNSRSEMNVSTLELGDSALYLCASSPSEPGVSYKNTEAFFGQGTRLTVV.

CDR3 amino acids: CASSLRAPGVLTGELFF. The CDR3 DNA follows: TGTGCCAGCAGCTTAAGGGCCCCAGGGGTCCTCACCGGGGAGCTGTTTTTT. The V gene is TRBV7-6, the J gene TRBJ2-2, with D perhaps matching TRBD1 (6 bases). V lost 2 bases, J lost 4 bases, and 17 bases lay in between. Germline V gene data show CDR1 as SGHVS and CDR2 as FNYEAQ. The CDR3 has 17 amino acids.

The chain joins TRBV7-9 to TRBJ1-1; tentative D call: TRBD1 (6 bases). The CDR3 has 13 residues. The germline V gene encodes CDR1 SEHNR and CDR2 FQNEAQ (reference sequence). The V and J ends lost 5 bases and 8 bases respectively, with 15 bases between them. In DNA, the CDR3 is TGTGCCAGCAGCCTAAGGGGAGGGGGGGAAGCTTTCTTT. It specifies CASSLRGGGEAFF. The full variable domain, rest sourced from reference TRBV7-9 and TRBJ1-1, is DTGVSQNPRHKITKRGQNVTFRCDPISEHNRLYWYRQTLGQGPEFLTYFQNEAQLEKSRLLSDRFSAERPKGSFSTLEIQRTEQGDSAMYLCASSLRGGGEAFFGQGTRLTVV.

This clone has only a few counts. The chain recombines TRBV7-9 with TRBJ2-6; maybe TRBD1 (6 bases). Trimming took off 5 bases at V and 0 bases at J, with 14 bases between the two ends. The germline V gene encodes CDR1 SEHNR and CDR2 FQNEAQ (reference sequence). The CDR3 sequence is 17 residues long. The CDR3 is CASSPPRQVSGANVLTF. CDR3 nucleotide sequence: TGTGCCAGCAGCCCTCCCCGACAGGTCTCTGGGGCCAACGTCCTGACTTTC.

This clone is a singleton in its sample. V gene TRBV7-9 combines with J gene TRBJ2-1, with D possibly TRBD2 on 6 matching bases. The V end was cut by 1 base, the J end by 0 bases, with 10 bases between. Germline-derived CDR1 and CDR2 are SEHNR and FQNEAQ (reference sequence). The CDR3 consists of 16 residues. The CDR3 reads CASSLVTGDSYNEQFF. CDR3 DNA: TGTGCCAGCAGCTTAGTTACGGGAGACTCCTACAATGAGCAGTTCTTC.

The CDR3 loop reads CASSLGTGGTYEQYF. The CDR3, as DNA: TGTGCCAGCAGTCTTGGGACAGGGGGGACCTACGAGCAGTACTTC. This chain connects TRBV27 to TRBJ2-7, with TRBD1 identical over 11 bases. The V segment lost 5 bases and the J segment 2 bases; nucleotides outside the gene matches: 5. The CDR3 is 15 residues long. Germline CDR1 is MNHEY and CDR2 is SMNVEV (reference sequence).

This chain connects TRBV6-6 to TRBJ2-7; TRBD1 matches 11 bases. The CDR3 runs to 15 residues. Losses at the gene ends were 5 bases for V and 7 bases for J; bases not matched to a gene: 10. The germline V gene has CDR1 MNHNY and CDR2 SVGAGI (reference sequence). CDR3 nucleotides: TGTGCCAGCAGTACAGGACAGGGGGCGGTTGGGGAGCAGTACTTC. It specifies CASSTGQGAVGEQYF.

This clone was observed a handful of times. J is TRBJ1-1 and V is TRBV10-3; D is ambiguous. Germline V gene lookup returns CDR1 ENHRY and CDR2 SYGVKD. There are 15 residues in the CDR3. With 6 bases removed from V and 5 bases from J, the gap between germline ends came to 19 bases. CDR3 DNA sequence: TGTGCCATCAGGAAAGTTGGGTCTTGGAGGACTGAAGCTTTCTTT. It encodes CAIRKVGSWRTEAFF.

The chain couples TRBV5-8 to TRBJ2-2; TRBD1 might be the D (5 bases). The V gene's germline CDR1 is SGHTS and CDR2 YDEGEE. This CDR3 has 16 residues. V was cut by 4 bases and J by 6 bases, with 19 bases left in between. This chain's CDR3 is CASSPGHLVLPGELFF. CDR3 DNA sequence: TGTGCCAGCAGCCCCGGACACCTAGTTCTTCCCGGGGAGCTGTTTTTT. Supplemented by reference TRBV5-8 and TRBJ2-2, the full variable domain reads EAGVTQSPTHLIKTRGQQATLRCSPISGHTSVYWYQQALGLGLQFLLWYDEGEERNRGNFPPRFSGRQFPNYSSELNVNALELEDSALYLCASSPGHLVLPGELFFGEGSRLTVL.

The genes are TRBV10-1 and TRBJ2-7; possible D gene TRBD1, 5 bases. CDR1 and CDR2 (germline): WNHNN, SYGVQD (reference sequence). This CDR3 has 14 residues. Trimming took 0 bases from V and 5 from J, leaving 11 bases between them. The CDR3 is CASSESTVSDEQYF. CDR3 coding DNA: TGCGCCAGCAGTGAGTCGACAGTATCCGACGAGCAGTACTTC.

This clone appeared a few times. Other nucleotide sequences from this sample produce the same CDR3. The chain employs TRBV6-5 and TRBJ2-2; D may be TRBD1 (6 bases). CDR3 length: 16 residues. Per the germline V gene, CDR1 is MNHEY and CDR2 is SVGAGI. Trimming removed 0 bases at V and 1 base at J, with 9 bases between. In nucleotides, the CDR3 is TGTGCCAGCAGTTACTCGGGCAGGGGGAACACCGGGGAGCTGTTTTTT. Translating it yields CASSYSGRGNTGELFF.

This chain uses TRBV5-1 with TRBJ2-1; the match to TRBD2 covers 9 bases. Germline loops: CDR1 SGHRS, CDR2 YFSETQ. This CDR3 has 15 residues. V gave up 0 bases and J gave up 9 bases; unmatched junction bases: 7. The CDR3 loop reads CASSLVAGGRGEQFF. As DNA, the CDR3 is TGCGCCAGCAGCTTGGTTGCGGGAGGGCGGGGTGAGCAGTTCTTC.

The gene calls are TRBV5-5 and TRBJ2-1; 11 positions agree with TRBD2. J lost 6 bases, V lost 1 base, and 3 bases had no gene match. Germline V gene lookup returns CDR1 SGHKS and CDR2 YYEKEE (reference sequence). The CDR3 is made up of 15 amino acids. The CDR3 nucleotides are TGTGCCAGCAGCTTGTGGCTAGCGGGAGGCAATGAGCAGTTCTTC. Residues: CASSLWLAGGNEQFF. Complete variable domain (other parts from reference TRBV5-5 and TRBJ2-1): DAGVTQSPTHLIKTRGQQVTLRCSPISGHKSVSWYQQVLGQGPQFIFQYYEKEERGRGNFPDRFSARQFPNYSSELNVNALLLGDSALYLCASSLWLAGGNEQFFGPGTRLTVL.

The chain has TRBV6-1 and TRBJ2-1; TRBD2 agrees at 9 bases. This CDR3 has 16 amino acids. Germline-derived CDR1 and CDR2 are MNHNS and SASEGT. V trimming: 3 bases; J trimming: 4 bases; junction bases outside the gene matches: 7. CDR3 amino acids: CASSDRLAAIYNEQFF. The DNA for the CDR3 is TGTGCCAGCAGTGACCGACTAGCGGCCATATACAATGAGCAGTTCTTC.

The chain carries TRBV2 and TRBJ2-5; no clear D. Per the germline V gene, CDR1 is SNHLY and CDR2 is FYNNEI. Trimming took off 9 bases at V and 5 bases at J, with 16 bases between the two ends. The CDR3 loop spans 13 amino acids. CDR3 in amino acids: CASTTGPRETQYF. CDR3 sequence (DNA): TGTGCCAGTACTACGGGTCCGAGGGAGACCCAGTACTTC.